These 5 T cell receptor beta chains came from one sample sequenced in a study of T cells in Graves' hyperthyroidism and ophthalmopathy. RNA transcripts yielded amplified TCR beta CDR3 regions. With the HTBI primer set, the TCR CDR3 went through a first round of RT-PCR. MiXCR, applied by TCRdb to the multiplex PCR reads, yields one record per CDR3 protein. The repertoire includes 650,000 to 700,000 distinct CDR3 sequences, around 15% of them detected once, and about 14% sits in the top ten. Sample: blood. The source is a man aged 45-60 years with Graves' hyperthyroidism.

The table lists this clonotype with a few counts. The gene calls are TRBV4-2 and TRBJ1-1; no firm D call. This CDR3 contains 15 residues. Germline CDR1 is LGHNA and CDR2 is YNFKEQ. Trimming stripped 0 bases from V and 0 bases from J, with 8 bases between. In DNA form, the CDR3 reads TGTGCCAGCAGCCAAGAAGGAGATATGAACACTGAAGCTTTCTTT. It is translated as CASSQEGDMNTEAFF.

The sample holds a few counts of this clonotype. This may be a read error: a much more frequent sequence differs by one nucleotide. The rearrangement links TRBV28 to TRBJ2-3; no definite D call. Germline assignment: CDR1 MDHEN and CDR2 SYDVKM. This CDR3 has 13 amino acids. The V end lost 7 bases, the J end lost 0 bases, and 8 bases lay between the germline ends. CDR3 sequence reads: CASTVPSTDTQYF. The DNA for the CDR3 is TGTGCCAGCACGGTGCCTAGCACAGATACGCAGTATTTT.

This clonotype was seen ten or more times. The chain couples TRBV12-3 or TRBV12-4 to TRBJ1-5, with a weak D call TRBD1 (6 bases). The ends were cut back, 6 bases at V and 6 bases at J, with 12 bases in the middle. The CDR3 runs 13 residues. CDR3 DNA: TGTGCCAGCAGACTGGGGGCCGGTCAGCCCCAGCATTTT. Translated: CASRLGAGQPQHF.

This clonotype was observed many times. J is TRBJ2-1 and V is TRBV28; D gene unclear. The V end lost 2 bases, the J end lost 5 bases, and 10 bases lay between the germline ends. The CDR3 sequence is 14 residues long. Germline CDR1 and CDR2: MDHEN and SYDVKM. CDR3 protein: CASSLIGNDNEQFF. CDR3 DNA sequence: TGTGCCAGCAGTTTAATAGGGAACGACAATGAGCAGTTCTTC. The full variable domain, completed using reference TRBV28 and TRBJ2-1, is DVKVTQSSRYLVKRTGEKVFLECVQDMDHENMFWYRQDPGLGLRLIYFSYDVKMKEKGDIPEGYSVSREKKERFSLILESASTNQTSMYLCASSLIGNDNEQFFGPGTRLTVL.

This clonotype has a count of ten or more. The CDR3 DNA is TGTGCCAGCAGTTCGCCGGGACAGGGGGCTCCTGGGGCCAACGTCCTGACTTTC. Translated, it gives CASSSPGQGAPGANVLTF. The chain has TRBV28 and TRBJ2-6; TRBD1 matches at 12 bases. The CDR3 runs to 18 residues. Germline-derived CDR1 and CDR2 are MDHEN and SYDVKM. With V trimmed by 4 bases and J by 2 bases, 6 bases remained unmatched.